These 10 T cell receptor beta chains were all obtained from the same sample, sequenced in a study of T cell repertoires in cytomegalovirus infection. Their specific antigens are unknown. TCRdb itself ran the reads through MiXCR, one entry per CDR3 protein. This table holds some 800,000 distinct CDR3 sequences, 25% to 35% found once. The specimen comprised cultured CD8+ T cells from PBMCs, sampled from culture after CMV antigen stimulation. Every receptor here comes from a human donor in good health (CMV status not recorded). Some clones in this sample may be carry-over from other donors' samples.

This clonotype was recorded at least ten times. The V call is TRBV7-2, the J call TRBJ2-4, with D perhaps TRBD2 (5 bases). This CDR3 has 15 amino acids. V was cut by 1 base and J by 3 bases, with 10 bases left in between. CDR1 and CDR2 (germline): SGHTA, FQGNSA. The CDR3 sequence: CASSLVPRGKNIQYF. The CDR3 DNA is TGTGCCAGCAGCTTAGTCCCACGGGGCAAAAACATTCAGTACTTC.

The CDR3 region has the DNA TGCGCCAGCAGTCAAACCCGACGGGGGTTGGGAAACACCATATATTTT. It codes for CASSQTRRGLGNTIYF. V and J are TRBV23-1 and TRBJ1-3, with a weak D call TRBD1 (5 bases). TRBV23-1 is an ORF, and what it does is uncertain. Between the trimmed V and J ends, which lost 2 bases and 4 bases, there was a span of 15 bases. The CDR3 is 16 amino acids.

This clonotype has only a few counts. The V and J genes are TRBV24-1 and TRBJ2-1; D could derive from TRBD1 or TRBD2 (5 bases each). Germline assignment: CDR1 KGHDR and CDR2 SFDVKD. The CDR3 extends over 13 amino acids. V was trimmed by 1 base and J by 9 bases, leaving 9 bases between them. DNA of the CDR3: TGTGCCACCAGTGATTTAGAGGGACGTGAGCAGTTCTTC. It translates to CATSDLEGREQFF.

The chain employs TRBV24-1 and TRBJ2-7; D uncertain. V shed 3 bases and J shed 5 bases, with 7 bases lying between them. The CDR3 has 12 residues. The germline V gene encodes CDR1 KGHDR and CDR2 SFDVKD. The CDR3 bases are TGTGCCACCAGTGATGGAAGGGACGAGCAGTACTTC. Its translation: CATSDGRDEQYF.

The rearrangement uses TRBV7-9 and TRBJ1-1; D remains ambiguous. The CDR3 is 12 amino acids. The V end lost 5 bases, the J end lost 13 bases, and 17 bases lay between the germline ends. The V gene's germline CDR1 is SEHNR and CDR2 FQNEAQ (reference sequence). The CDR3 DNA follows: TGTGCCAGCAGCCAGCGGGCCTCGGAGGATTTCTTT. It translates to CASSQRASEDFF.

The chain couples TRBV28 to TRBJ2-7, with D unclear. In germline, CDR1 is MDHEN, CDR2 SYDVKM. The germline V and J ends were trimmed by 5 bases and 4 bases, with 9 bases remaining between them. CDR3 size: 12 residues. CDR3 nucleotides: TGTGCCAGCAGTCCCCGTTTGTACGAGCAGTACGTC. Its protein product is CASSPRLYEQYV.

Only a few counts were recorded for this clonotype. The rearrangement uses TRBV29-1 and TRBJ2-7; 8 nucleotides line up with TRBD2. The CDR3 consists of 14 residues. V gave up 6 bases and J gave up 5 bases; unmatched junction bases: 12. Germline assignment: CDR1 SQVTM and CDR2 ANQGSEA. In DNA, the CDR3 is TGCAGCGTACCAAGCGGGGGTTTCTTGAACGAGCAGTACTTC. Translation gives CSVPSGGFLNEQYF.

The genes are TRBV7-6 and TRBJ2-1, with D maybe TRBD2 (5 bases). Trimming shortened V by 5 bases and J by 3 bases, and 11 bases separated the two germline ends. Germline V lookup: CDR1 SGHVS, CDR2 FNYEAQ. CDR3 length: 14 amino acids. The CDR3 DNA sequence: TGTGCCAGCAGCATGACCGGGATCTACAATGAGCAGTTCTTC. It is translated as CASSMTGIYNEQFF.

This clonotype was recorded many times. CDR3 sequence reads: CASSPPGHANTGELFF. The CDR3 DNA reads TGTGCCAGCAGCCCACCGGGACATGCGAACACCGGGGAGCTGTTTTTT. The chain links TRBV7-9 to TRBJ2-2; D possibly corresponds to TRBD1 (6 bases). The germline gives CDR1 SEHNR, CDR2 FQNEAQ (reference sequence). Trimming removed 5 bases from V and 0 bases from J, with 13 bases in between. The CDR3 spans 16 residues.

This chain uses TRBV28 with TRBJ1-3, with a weak D call TRBD1 (6 bases). Looked up from germline, CDR1 is MDHEN and CDR2 is SYDVKM. The CDR3 consists of 16 residues. V lost 6 bases and J lost 5, with 20 bases in between. Here the CDR3 reads CASSPTRGGRRNTIYF. The CDR3 nucleotides are TGTGCCAGCAGCCCCACTAGGGGGGGGCGAAGAAACACCATATATTTT.